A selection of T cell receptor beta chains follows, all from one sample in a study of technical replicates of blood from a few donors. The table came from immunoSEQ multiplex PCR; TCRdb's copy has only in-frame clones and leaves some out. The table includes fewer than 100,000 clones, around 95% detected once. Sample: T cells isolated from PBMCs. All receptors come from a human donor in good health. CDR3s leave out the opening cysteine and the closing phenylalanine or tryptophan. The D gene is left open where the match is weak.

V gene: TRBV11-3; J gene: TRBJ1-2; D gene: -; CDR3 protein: ASSQSGSDGYT
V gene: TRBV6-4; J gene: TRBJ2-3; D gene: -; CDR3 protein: ASSDRGHPTDTQY
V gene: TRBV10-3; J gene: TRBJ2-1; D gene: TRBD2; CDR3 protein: AIKTVAGASNEQF
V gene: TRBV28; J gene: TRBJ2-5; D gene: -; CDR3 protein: ASSPFAGPRGETQY
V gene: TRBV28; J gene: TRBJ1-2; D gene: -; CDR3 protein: ASSLIQSDGYT
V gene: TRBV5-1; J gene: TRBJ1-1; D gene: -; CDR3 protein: ASSFGSGVTEAF
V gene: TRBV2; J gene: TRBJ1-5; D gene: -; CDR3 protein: ASSLRAPARNQPQH
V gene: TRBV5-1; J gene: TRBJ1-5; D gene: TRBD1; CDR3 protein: ASSIGDRDQPQH
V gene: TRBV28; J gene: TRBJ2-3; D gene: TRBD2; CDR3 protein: ASSLFRASGSILTDTQY
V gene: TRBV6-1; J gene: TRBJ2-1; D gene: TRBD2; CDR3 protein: ASQTSGYSYNEQF
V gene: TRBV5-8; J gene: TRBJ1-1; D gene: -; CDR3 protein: ASSKGGNTEAF
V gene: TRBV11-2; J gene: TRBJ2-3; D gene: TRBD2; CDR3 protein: ASSLIGGGTDTQY
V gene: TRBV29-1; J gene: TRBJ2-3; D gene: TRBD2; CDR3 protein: SVEDVPGLAKDHTDTQY
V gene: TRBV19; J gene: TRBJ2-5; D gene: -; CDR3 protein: ASSIYSGETQY
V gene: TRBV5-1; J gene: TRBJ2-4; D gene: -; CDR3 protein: ASSLAGAGNIQY
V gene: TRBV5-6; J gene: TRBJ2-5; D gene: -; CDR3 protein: ASSVPGGEETQY
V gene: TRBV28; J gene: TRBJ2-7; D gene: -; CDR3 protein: ASSLLRYPYEQY
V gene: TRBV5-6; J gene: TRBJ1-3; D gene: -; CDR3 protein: ASSAVVLGNTIY
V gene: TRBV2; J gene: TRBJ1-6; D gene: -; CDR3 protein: ASSALSLYNSPLH
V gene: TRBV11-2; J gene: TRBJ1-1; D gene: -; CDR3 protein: ASSISQGWLPF
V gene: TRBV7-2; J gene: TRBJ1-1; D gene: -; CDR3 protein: ASSWGHQNTEAF
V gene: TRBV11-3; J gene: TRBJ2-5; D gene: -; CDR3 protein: ATSFGPRGKAQY
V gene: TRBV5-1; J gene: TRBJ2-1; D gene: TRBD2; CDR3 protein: ASHGGNSGRVRSYNEQF
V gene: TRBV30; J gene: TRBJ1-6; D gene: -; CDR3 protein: ACTPGDGSSPLH
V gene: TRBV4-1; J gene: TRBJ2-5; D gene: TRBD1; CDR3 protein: ASSQDSGSGQGRGTQY
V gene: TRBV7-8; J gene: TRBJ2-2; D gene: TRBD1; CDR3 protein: ASSLGAPGQGAGELF
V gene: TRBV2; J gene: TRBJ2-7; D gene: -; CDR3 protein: ASSEVAYEQY
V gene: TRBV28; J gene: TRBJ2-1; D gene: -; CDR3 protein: ASRAGRAYNEQF
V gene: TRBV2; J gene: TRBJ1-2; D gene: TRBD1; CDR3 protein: ASSGWGQGYGYT
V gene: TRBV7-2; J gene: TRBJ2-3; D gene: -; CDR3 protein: ASSAKTGTQY
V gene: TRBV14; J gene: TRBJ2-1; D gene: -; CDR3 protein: ASSQTGGLAISYNEQF
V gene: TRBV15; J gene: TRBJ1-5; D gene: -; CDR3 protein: ATSRERNQPQH
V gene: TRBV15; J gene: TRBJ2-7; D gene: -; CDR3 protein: ATSRVADARAPHEQY
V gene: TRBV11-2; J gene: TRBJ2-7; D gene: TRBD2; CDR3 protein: ASSLALAGSYEQY
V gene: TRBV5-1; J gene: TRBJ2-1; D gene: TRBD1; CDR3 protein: ASSLEGAGNEQF
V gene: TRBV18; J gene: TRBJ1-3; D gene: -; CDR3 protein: ASSPGQSSSGNTIY
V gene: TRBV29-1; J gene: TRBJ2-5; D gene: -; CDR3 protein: SGSTGPETQY
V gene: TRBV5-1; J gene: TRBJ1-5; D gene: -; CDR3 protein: ASSLATGSNQPQH
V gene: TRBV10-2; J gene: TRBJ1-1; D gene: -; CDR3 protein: AITPGGKNTEAF
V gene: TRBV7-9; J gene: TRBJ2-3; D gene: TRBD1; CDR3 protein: ASSSRQGVATQY
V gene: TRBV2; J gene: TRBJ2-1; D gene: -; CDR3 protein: ASMASANEQF
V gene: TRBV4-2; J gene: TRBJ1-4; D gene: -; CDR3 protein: ASSQVSRNGELF
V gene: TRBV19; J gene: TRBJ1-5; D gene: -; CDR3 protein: ASTSERGGWQPQH
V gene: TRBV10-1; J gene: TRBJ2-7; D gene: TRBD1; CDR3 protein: ASSESRGRGLELTSYEQY
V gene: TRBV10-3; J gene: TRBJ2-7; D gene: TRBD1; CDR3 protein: ATGTGEGGEQY
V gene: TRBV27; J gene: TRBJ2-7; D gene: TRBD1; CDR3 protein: ASSPWTGGYEQY
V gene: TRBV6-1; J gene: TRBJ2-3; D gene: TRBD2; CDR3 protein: ASSRLAGTDTQY
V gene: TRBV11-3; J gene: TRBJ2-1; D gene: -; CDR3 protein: ASGLIGDNEQF
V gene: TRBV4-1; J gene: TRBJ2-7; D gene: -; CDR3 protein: ASSQDSGTPEQY
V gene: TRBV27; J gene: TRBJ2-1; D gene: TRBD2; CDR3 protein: ASSLSPPSGRGQF
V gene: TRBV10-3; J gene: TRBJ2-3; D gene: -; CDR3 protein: AISDLDGEADTQY
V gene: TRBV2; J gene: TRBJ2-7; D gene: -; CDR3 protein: ASSLGRQTYEQY